This is a list of T cell receptor beta chains from one sample in a study of CD8+ T cells in alopecia areata. Sequencing used immunoSEQ multiplex PCR; TCRdb keeps in-frame clones, though not all of them. The sample shows some 150,000 clones, roughly four fifths of them seen only once. The starting material was CD8+ T cells sorted from blood, obtained at week 4, from a patient treated with tofacitinib. The source of these receptors is a human donor with alopecia areata. The CDR3 runs from the conserved cysteine through the conserved F or W. Rows may omit the clone size; those that give it use once, few, many or a size class.

clone_size j_call v_call cdr3_aa
NA TRBJ2-1 TRBV5-1 CASSEAYNEQFF
NA TRBJ1-2 TRBV9 CASSRDRVGTF
once TRBJ2-1 TRBV15 CATAETRLNEQFF
NA TRBJ2-1 TRBV9 CASSPAGFDNEQFF
NA TRBJ2-5 TRBV7-9 CASSFGWQETQYF
NA TRBJ2-2 TRBV5-4 CASSLGPTGGTGELFF
NA TRBJ2-3 TRBV2 CASSDGGFSTDTQYF
once TRBJ1-1 TRBV14 CASSQSRVDTEAFF
NA TRBJ2-5 TRBV6-5 CASSYLQAVRTQYF
NA TRBJ2-1 TRBV4-1 CASSLGQGIYNEQFF
NA TRBJ2-7 TRBV2 CASSLTSPSYEQYF
once TRBJ1-1 TRBV4-1 CASSPPGQDTEAFF